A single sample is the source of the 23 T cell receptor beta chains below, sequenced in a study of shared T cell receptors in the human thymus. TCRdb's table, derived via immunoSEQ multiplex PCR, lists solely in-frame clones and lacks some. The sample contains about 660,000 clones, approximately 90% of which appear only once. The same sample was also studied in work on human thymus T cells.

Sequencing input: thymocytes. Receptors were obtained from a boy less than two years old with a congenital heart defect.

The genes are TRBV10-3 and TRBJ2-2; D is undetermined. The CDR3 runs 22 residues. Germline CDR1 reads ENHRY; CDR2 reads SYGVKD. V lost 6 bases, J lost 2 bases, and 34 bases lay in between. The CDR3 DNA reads TGTGCCATCAGCATGGCACATCCTGGCGACACCAGAAAAACGTCAAACACCGGGGAGCTGTTTTTT. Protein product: CAISMAHPGDTRKTSNTGELFF.

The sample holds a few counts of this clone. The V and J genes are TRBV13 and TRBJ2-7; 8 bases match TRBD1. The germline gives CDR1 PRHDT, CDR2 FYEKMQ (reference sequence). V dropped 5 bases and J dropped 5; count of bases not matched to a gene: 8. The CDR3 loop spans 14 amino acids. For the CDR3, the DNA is TGTGCCAGCAGCCACGGGACAGGCAACCACGAGCAGTACTTC. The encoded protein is CASSHGTGNHEQYF.

The chain's CDR3 is CASSSGPYGYNEQFF. The CDR3 region has the DNA TGCGCCAGCAGCTCAGGGCCTTATGGGTACAATGAGCAGTTCTTC. V and J are TRBV5-1 and TRBJ2-1; D is possibly TRBD1 (5 bases). In germline, CDR1 is SGHRS, CDR2 YFSETQ. This CDR3 region has 15 residues. The V end was cut by 3 bases, the J end by 4 bases, with 14 bases between.

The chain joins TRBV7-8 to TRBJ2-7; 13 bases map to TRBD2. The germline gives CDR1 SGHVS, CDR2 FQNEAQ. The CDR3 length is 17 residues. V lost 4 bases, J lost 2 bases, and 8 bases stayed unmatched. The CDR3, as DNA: TGTGCCAGCAGCTCCTCCTGGACTAGCGGGAGCCCCTACGAGCAGTACTTC. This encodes CASSSSWTSGSPYEQYF. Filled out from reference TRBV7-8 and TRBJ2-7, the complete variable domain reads GAGVSQSPRYKVAKRGQDVALRCDPISGHVSLFWYQQALGQGPEFLTYFQNEAQLDKSGLPSDRFFAERPEGSVSTLKIQRTQQEDSAVYLCASSSSWTSGSPYEQYFGPGTRLTVT.

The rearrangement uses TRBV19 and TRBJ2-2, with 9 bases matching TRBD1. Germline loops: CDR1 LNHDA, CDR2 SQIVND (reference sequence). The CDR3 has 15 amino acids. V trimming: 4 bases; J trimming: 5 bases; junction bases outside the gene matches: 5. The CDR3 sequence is CASSTGQGRTGELFF. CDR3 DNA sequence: TGTGCCAGTAGTACGGGACAGGGAAGAACCGGGGAGCTGTTTTTT.

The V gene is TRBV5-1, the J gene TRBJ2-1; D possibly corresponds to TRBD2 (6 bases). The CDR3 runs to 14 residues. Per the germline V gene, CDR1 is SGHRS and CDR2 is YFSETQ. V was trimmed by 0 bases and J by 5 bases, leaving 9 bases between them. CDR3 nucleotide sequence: TGCGCCAGCAGCTTGGGACTAGTCGACAATGAGCAGTTCTTC. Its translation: CASSLGLVDNEQFF.

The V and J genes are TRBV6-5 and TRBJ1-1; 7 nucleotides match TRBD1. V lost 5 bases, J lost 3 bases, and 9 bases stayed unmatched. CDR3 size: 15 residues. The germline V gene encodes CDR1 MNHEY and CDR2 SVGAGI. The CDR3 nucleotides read TGTGCCAGCAGTCGCCCCAGTACAGGGGACACTGAAGCTTTCTTT. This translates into CASSRPSTGDTEAFF.

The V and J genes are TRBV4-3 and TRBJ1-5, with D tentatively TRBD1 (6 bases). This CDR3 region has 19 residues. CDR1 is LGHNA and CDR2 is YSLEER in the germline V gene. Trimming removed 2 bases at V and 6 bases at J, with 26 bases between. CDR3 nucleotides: TGCGCCAGCAGCCAATACCACCCAGGACAGCCGCAATACGCTCAGCCCCAGCATTTT. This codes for CASSQYHPGQPQYAQPQHF.

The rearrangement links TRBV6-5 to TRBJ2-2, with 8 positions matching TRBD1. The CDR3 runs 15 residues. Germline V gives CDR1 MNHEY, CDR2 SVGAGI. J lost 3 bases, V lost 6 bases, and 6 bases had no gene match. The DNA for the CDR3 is TGTGCCAGCAGCTCAGGGGGCCGTGACACCGGGGAGCTGTTTTTT. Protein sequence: CASSSGGRDTGELFF.

The CDR3 nucleotides read TGTGCCAGCAGTAGGGACAGAGTAAACTATGGCTACACCTTC. This translates into CASSRDRVNYGYTF. The chain combines TRBV6-1 with TRBJ1-2; 7 bases agree with TRBD1. Germline V gene lookup returns CDR1 MNHNS and CDR2 SASEGT. This CDR3 is built from 14 residues. With V trimmed by 5 bases and J by 2 bases, 5 bases remained unmatched.

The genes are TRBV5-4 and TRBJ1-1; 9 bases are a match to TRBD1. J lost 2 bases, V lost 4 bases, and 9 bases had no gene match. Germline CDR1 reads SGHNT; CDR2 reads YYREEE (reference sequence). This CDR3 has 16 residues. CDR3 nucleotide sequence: TGTGCCAGCAGCGTAAACAGGGGGCCTAAAAACACTGAAGCTTTCTTT. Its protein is CASSVNRGPKNTEAFF. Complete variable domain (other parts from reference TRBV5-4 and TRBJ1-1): ETGVTQSPTHLIKTRGQQVTLRCSSQSGHNTVSWYQQALGQGPQFIFQYYREEENGRGNFPPRFSGLQFPNYSSELNVNALELDDSALYLCASSVNRGPKNTEAFFGQGTRLTVV.

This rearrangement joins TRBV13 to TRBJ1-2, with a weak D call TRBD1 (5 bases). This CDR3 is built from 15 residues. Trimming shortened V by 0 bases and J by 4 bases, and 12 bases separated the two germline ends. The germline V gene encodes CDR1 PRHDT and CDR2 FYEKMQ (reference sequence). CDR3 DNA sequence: TGTGCCAGCAGCTTAGGGAGGCAGGGAATCTATGGCTACACCTTC. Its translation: CASSLGRQGIYGYTF. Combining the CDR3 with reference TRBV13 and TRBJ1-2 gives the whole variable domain AAGVIQSPRHLIKEKRETATLKCYPIPRHDTVYWYQQGPGQDPQFLISFYEKMQSDKGSIPDRFSAQQFSDYHSELNMSSLELGDSALYFCASSLGRQGIYGYTFGSGTRLTVV.

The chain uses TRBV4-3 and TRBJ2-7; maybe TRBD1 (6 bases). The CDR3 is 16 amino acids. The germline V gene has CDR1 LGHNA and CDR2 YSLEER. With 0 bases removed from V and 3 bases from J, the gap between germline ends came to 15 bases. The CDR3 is CASSQDMTGTHYEQYF. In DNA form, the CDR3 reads TGCGCCAGCAGCCAAGATATGACAGGAACACACTACGAGCAGTACTTC.

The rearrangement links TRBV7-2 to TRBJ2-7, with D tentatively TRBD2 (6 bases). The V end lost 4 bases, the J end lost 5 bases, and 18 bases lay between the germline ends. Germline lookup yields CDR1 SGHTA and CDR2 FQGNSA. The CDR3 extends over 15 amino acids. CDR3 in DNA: TGTGCCAGCAGCTCCCGGCACGCACCGGGAGACGAGCAGTACTTC. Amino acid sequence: CASSSRHAPGDEQYF.

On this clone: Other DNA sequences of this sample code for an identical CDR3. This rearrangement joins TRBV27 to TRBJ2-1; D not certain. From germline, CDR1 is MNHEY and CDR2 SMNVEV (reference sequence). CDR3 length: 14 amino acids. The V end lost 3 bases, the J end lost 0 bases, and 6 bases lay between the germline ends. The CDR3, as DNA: TGTGCCAGCAGTTTGGCTAGCTCCTACAATGAGCAGTTCTTC. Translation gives CASSLASSYNEQFF.

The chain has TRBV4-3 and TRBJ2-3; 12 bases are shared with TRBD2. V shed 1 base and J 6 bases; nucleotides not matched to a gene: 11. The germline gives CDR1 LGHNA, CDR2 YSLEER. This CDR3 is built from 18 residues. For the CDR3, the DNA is TGCGCCAGCAGCCAAGTTCAGTTTCTAGCGGGAGGGCCGGATACGCAGTATTTT. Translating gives CASSQVQFLAGGPDTQYF.

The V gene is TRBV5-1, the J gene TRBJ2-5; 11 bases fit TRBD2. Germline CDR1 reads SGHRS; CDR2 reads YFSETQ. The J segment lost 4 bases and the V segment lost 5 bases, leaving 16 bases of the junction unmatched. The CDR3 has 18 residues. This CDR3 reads CASRGPASGRRGRETQYF. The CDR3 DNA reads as TGCGCCAGCAGGGGTCCGGCTAGCGGGAGGCGGGGGAGAGAGACCCAGTACTTC.

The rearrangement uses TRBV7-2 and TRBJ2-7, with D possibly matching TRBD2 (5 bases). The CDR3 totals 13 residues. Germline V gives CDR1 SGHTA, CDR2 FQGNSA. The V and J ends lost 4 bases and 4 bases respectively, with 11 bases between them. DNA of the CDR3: TGTGCCAGCAGCTCCGGGATTCTATACGAGCAGTACTTC. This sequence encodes CASSSGILYEQYF. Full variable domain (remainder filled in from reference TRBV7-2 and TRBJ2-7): GAGVSQSPSNKVTEKGKDVELRCDPISGHTALYWYRQSLGQGLEFLIYFQGNSAPDKSGLPSDRFSAERTGGSVSTLTIQRTQQEDSAVYLCASSSGILYEQYFGPGTRLTVT.

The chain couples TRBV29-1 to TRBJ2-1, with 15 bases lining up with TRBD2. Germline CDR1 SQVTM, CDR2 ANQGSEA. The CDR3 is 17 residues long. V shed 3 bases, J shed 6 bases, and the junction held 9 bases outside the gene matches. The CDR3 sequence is CSVDWTSGRAQSNEQFF. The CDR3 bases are TGCAGCGTTGATTGGACTAGCGGGAGGGCCCAGAGCAATGAGCAGTTCTTC.

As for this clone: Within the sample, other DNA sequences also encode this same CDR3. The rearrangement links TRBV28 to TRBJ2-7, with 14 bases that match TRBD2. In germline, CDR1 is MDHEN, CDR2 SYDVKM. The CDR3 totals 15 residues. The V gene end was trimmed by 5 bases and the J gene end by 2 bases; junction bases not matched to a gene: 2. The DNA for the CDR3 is TGTGCCAGCAGTCCGGGACTAGCGGGGGCCTACGAGCAGTACTTC. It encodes CASSPGLAGAYEQYF.

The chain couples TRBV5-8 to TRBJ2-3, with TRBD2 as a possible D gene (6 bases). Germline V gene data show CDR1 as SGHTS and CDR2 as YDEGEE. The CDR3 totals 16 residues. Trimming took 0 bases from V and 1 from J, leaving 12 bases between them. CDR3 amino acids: CASSLAAGLGTDTQYF. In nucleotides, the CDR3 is TGTGCCAGCAGCTTGGCCGCGGGGTTGGGCACAGATACGCAGTATTTT.

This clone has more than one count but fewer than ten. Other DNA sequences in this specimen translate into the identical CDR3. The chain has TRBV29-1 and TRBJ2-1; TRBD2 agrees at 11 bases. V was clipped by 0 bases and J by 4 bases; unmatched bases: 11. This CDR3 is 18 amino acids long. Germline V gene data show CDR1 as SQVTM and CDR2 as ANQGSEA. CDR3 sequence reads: CSVEELGTSGRVYNEQFF. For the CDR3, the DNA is TGCAGCGTTGAAGAATTGGGCACTAGCGGGAGAGTTTACAATGAGCAGTTCTTC.

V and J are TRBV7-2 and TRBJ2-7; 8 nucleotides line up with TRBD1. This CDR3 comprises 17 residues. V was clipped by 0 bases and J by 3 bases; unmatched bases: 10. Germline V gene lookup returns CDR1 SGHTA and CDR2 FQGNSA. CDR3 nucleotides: TGTGCCAGCAGCTTAGCTCCGGGAGACAGGGGCGTCTACGAGCAGTACTTC. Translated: CASSLAPGDRGVYEQYF. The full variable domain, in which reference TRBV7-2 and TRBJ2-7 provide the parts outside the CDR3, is GAGVSQSPSNKVTEKGKDVELRCDPISGHTALYWYRQSLGQGLEFLIYFQGNSAPDKSGLPSDRFSAERTGGSVSTLTIQRTQQEDSAVYLCASSLAPGDRGVYEQYFGPGTRLTVT.